This passage covers 19 T cell receptor beta chains from one sample sequenced in a study of OX40 agonist ivuxolimab in advanced cancers. Sequenced by immunoSEQ multiplex PCR; TCRdb stores in-frame clones only, minus some. The table records 95,000 or so clones, roughly nine tenths of them present only once. Here the sequenced sample was CD4+ or CD8+ T cells sorted from blood, taken in a trial of the OX40 agonist ivuxolimab. These receptors were collected from an adult with an advanced solid tumor such as melanoma, head and neck, liver or kidney cancer.

The chain combines TRBV5-4 with TRBJ1-1, with D possibly TRBD1 on 6 matching bases. CDR3 length: 16 amino acids. CDR1 is SGHNT, CDR2 YYREEE, per germline (reference sequence). V lost 5 bases to trimming and J lost 0 bases, with 17 bases between them. The CDR3 reads CASSQGGGGMNTEAFF. The DNA of the CDR3 is TGTGCCAGCAGTCAAGGGGGGGGAGGAATGAACACTGAAGCTTTCTTT.

V gene TRBV19 combines with J gene TRBJ1-2; D is ambiguous. Germline lookup yields CDR1 LNHDA and CDR2 SQIVND (reference sequence). The CDR3 has 13 amino acids. With 5 bases removed from V and 1 base from J, the gap between germline ends came to 8 bases. The CDR3 here is CASSRESNYGYTF. Here the CDR3 DNA reads TGTGCCAGTAGTCGGGAGAGTAACTATGGCTACACCTTC. The full variable domain, its missing parts supplied by reference TRBV19 and TRBJ1-2, is DGGITQSPKYLFRKEGQNVTLSCEQNLNHDAMYWYRQDPGQGLRLIYYSQIVNDFQKGDIAEGYSVSREKKESFPLTVTSAQKNPTAFYLCASSRESNYGYTFGSGTRLTVV.

The V gene is TRBV5-1, the J gene TRBJ2-1; either TRBD1 or TRBD2 may supply D (5 bases each). The CDR3 sequence is 15 residues long. Germline CDR1 and CDR2: SGHRS and YFSETQ. V was pared by 0 bases and J by 4 bases, with 11 bases between. CDR3 nucleotides: TGCGCCAGCAGCTTGGAGGCAGGGACGTACAATGAGCAGTTCTTC. Protein product: CASSLEAGTYNEQFF.

The sample holds one count of this clone. The CDR3 DNA is TGTGCCAGCAGCTTAGCGATGCTCGGGAACACTGAAGCTTTCTTT. Translating it yields CASSLAMLGNTEAFF. The J gene is TRBJ1-1, the V gene TRBV7-8; D is undetermined. This CDR3 spans 15 amino acids. Trimming removed 0 bases from V and 1 base from J, with 9 bases in between. Germline V gives CDR1 SGHVS, CDR2 FQNEAQ.

The chain employs TRBV7-8 and TRBJ2-3; D is unclear. The CDR3 sequence is 12 residues long. Trimming took off 4 bases at V and 2 bases at J, with 4 bases between the two ends. CDR1 is SGHVS and CDR2 is FQNEAQ in the germline V gene. CDR3: CASSSITDTQYF. In nucleotides, the CDR3 is TGTGCCAGCAGCTCAATCACAGATACGCAGTATTTT.

The V and J genes are TRBV30 and TRBJ2-1; 10 bases are shared with TRBD2. Germline V CDR1 and CDR2: GTSNPN, SVGIG (reference sequence). Trimming removed 6 bases from V and 7 bases from J; junction bases left unmatched: 3. This CDR3 region has 12 residues. The CDR3: CACLAGVNEQFF. The DNA for the CDR3 is TGTGCCTGCCTAGCGGGAGTTAATGAGCAGTTCTTC.

The chain has TRBV5-6 and TRBJ2-3, with D possibly TRBD1 on 6 matching bases. Per germline, CDR1 SGHDT and CDR2 YYEEEE. This CDR3 region has 15 residues. Trimming cost V 2 bases and J 3 bases, with 13 bases left between them. CDR3 amino acids: CASSLHTGSTDTQYF. The CDR3 bases are TGTGCCAGCAGCTTACATACAGGGTCGACAGATACGCAGTATTTT.

This chain uses TRBV7-9 with TRBJ2-3; D not certain. This CDR3 comprises 15 residues. The germline gives CDR1 SEHNR, CDR2 FQNEAQ (reference sequence). V dropped 7 bases and J dropped 0 bases, with 14 bases sitting between them. Here the CDR3 reads CASTDRALSTDTQYF. CDR3 nucleotide sequence: TGTGCCAGCACCGATCGGGCGCTAAGCACAGATACGCAGTATTTT.

This clone was picked up one time. The chain couples TRBV12-5 to TRBJ2-3; TRBD2 aligns across 10 bases. The CDR3 has 16 residues. Germline V gene data show CDR1 as LGHNT and CDR2 as FRNRAP. V was clipped by 1 base and J by 0 bases; unmatched bases: 1. The CDR3 here is CASGLGTSGSTDTQYF. CDR3 DNA: TGTGCTAGTGGTTTGGGGACTAGCGGTAGCACAGATACGCAGTATTTT.

The rearrangement links TRBV30 to TRBJ2-1, with D unresolved. Germline V gene data show CDR1 as GTSNPN and CDR2 as SVGIG (reference sequence). CDR3 size: 12 residues. Between the trimmed V and J ends, which lost 3 bases and 4 bases, there was a span of 7 bases. CDR3 sequence: CAWRIQYNEQFF. The CDR3 DNA reads TGTGCCTGGAGAATACAGTACAATGAGCAGTTCTTC.

The chain uses TRBV28 and TRBJ2-7; no clear D. This CDR3 spans 15 amino acids. In germline, CDR1 is MDHEN, CDR2 SYDVKM. The V end lost 5 bases, the J end lost 5 bases, and 19 bases lay between the germline ends. CDR3 region: CASSPSGRVSDEQYF. The CDR3 DNA follows: TGTGCCAGCAGTCCCTCCGGCCGGGTCTCGGACGAGCAGTACTTC. The full variable domain, in which reference TRBV28 and TRBJ2-7 provide the parts outside the CDR3, is DVKVTQSSRYLVKRTGEKVFLECVQDMDHENMFWYRQDPGLGLRLIYFSYDVKMKEKGDIPEGYSVSREKKERFSLILESASTNQTSMYLCASSPSGRVSDEQYFGPGTRLTVT.

This clone was counted once. The genes are TRBV11-2 and TRBJ2-7; D may match TRBD1 or TRBD2 (6 bases each). Trimming pared 3 bases from V and 4 bases from J, leaving 10 bases between. The CDR3 length is 13 residues. The germline CDR1 and CDR2 sequences are SGHAT and FQNNGV. The CDR3 is CASSFGGLYEQYF. The CDR3 region has the DNA TGTGCCAGCAGCTTCGGGGGCCTATACGAGCAGTACTTC.

The CDR3 nucleotides are TGTGCCAGCAGCGCCGTCCGTCCGACTGACCACCTGGGTAACTATGGCTACACCTTC. The encoded protein is CASSAVRPTDHLGNYGYTF. V and J are TRBV11-2 and TRBJ1-2; no clear D. V was shortened by 5 bases and J by 1 base, with 26 bases between the two germline ends. Germline assignment: CDR1 SGHAT and CDR2 FQNNGV. CDR3 length: 19 amino acids. The full variable domain, in which reference TRBV11-2 and TRBJ1-2 provide the parts outside the CDR3, is EAGVAQSPRYKIIEKRQSVAFWCNPISGHATLYWYQQILGQGPKLLIQFQNNGVVDDSQLPKDRFSAERLKGVDSTLKIQPAKLEDSAVYLCASSAVRPTDHLGNYGYTFGSGTRLTVV.

This clone was recorded only once. V usage is TRBV18 and J usage is TRBJ2-7; D could derive from TRBD1 or TRBD2 (7 bases each). From germline, CDR1 is KGHSH and CDR2 LQKENI. V was shortened by 4 bases and J by 2 bases, with 15 bases between the two germline ends. The CDR3 spans 15 residues. The CDR3 sequence is CASSRGEGAAYEQYF. In DNA form, the CDR3 reads TGTGCCAGCTCACGGGGGGAGGGGGCCGCCTACGAGCAGTACTTC.

The CDR3 DNA reads TGCGCCAGCAGCTTAAGTTTTCAGGTTGAGACCCAGTACTTC. Translation: CASSLSFQVETQYF. This chain connects TRBV5-1 to TRBJ2-5; no definite D call. Trimming removed 2 bases at V and 5 bases at J, with 13 bases between. Per germline, CDR1 SGHRS and CDR2 YFSETQ. The CDR3 has 14 residues.

CDR3 amino acids: CAGVGRGYEQYF. The CDR3 nucleotides read TGCGCCGGGGTTGGCAGGGGGTACGAGCAGTACTTC. This chain connects TRBV5-1 to TRBJ2-7; 7 positions agree with TRBD1. V lost 10 bases and J lost 4; bases outside the gene matches: 8. The CDR3 totals 12 residues. Germline CDR1 SGHRS, CDR2 YFSETQ.

J is TRBJ1-3 and V is TRBV11-2, with D possibly being TRBD1 (6 bases). Trimming took off 3 bases at V and 0 bases at J, with 12 bases between the two ends. Germline CDR1 reads SGHAT; CDR2 reads FQNNGV. This CDR3 comprises 16 residues. CDR3 sequence (DNA): TGTGCCAGCAGCTTTCAGGGACAAACCTCTGGAAACACCATATATTTT. Translation gives CASSFQGQTSGNTIYF.

This sequence joins TRBV6-5 and TRBJ1-1; D perhaps matches TRBD1 (5 bases). V was cut by 2 bases and J by 4 bases, with 14 bases left in between. Germline CDR1 MNHEY, CDR2 SVGAGI. The CDR3 is 15 amino acids. The CDR3 DNA reads as TGTGCCAGCAGTTACCACGGGGGGGGAGGCACTGAAGCTTTCTTT. It translates to CASSYHGGGGTEAFF.

V gene TRBV5-1 combines with J gene TRBJ2-2; 15 positions agree with TRBD2. Trimming took 7 bases from V and 4 from J; bases not matched to a gene: 8. The CDR3 totals 17 residues. Germline-derived CDR1 and CDR2 are SGHRS and YFSETQ. The chain's CDR3 is CASLRTSGGAGTGELFF. CDR3 DNA: TGCGCCAGCCTAAGGACTAGCGGGGGGGCCGGCACCGGGGAGCTGTTTTTT.